The TCR beta chain described here comes from a study of control samples from healthy donors and cancer patients. Repertoires were generated with immunoSEQ multiplex PCR, while TCRdb's copy carries only in-frame clones and drops some. The sample consists of about 100,000 clones, around 88% of them appearing once. The CDR3 runs 13 residues. V was clipped by 3 bases and J by 7 bases, with 10 bases between them. Germline CDR1 is SGDLS and CDR2 is YYNGEE. The specimen sequenced was blood. The chain has TRBV9 and TRBJ1-4; D call uncertain. The TCR comes from a man aged 25-45 years in good health. Here the CDR3 reads CASSGGSGEKLFF. CDR3 nucleotide sequence: TGTGCCAGCAGCGGAGGTTCGGGTGAAAAACTGTTTTTT. The full variable domain, completed using reference TRBV9 and TRBJ1-4, is DSGVTQTPKHLITATGQRVTLRCSPRSGDLSVYWYQQSLDQGLQFLIQYYNGEERAKGNILERFSAQQFPDLHSELNLSSLELGDSALYFCASSGGSGEKLFFGSGTQLSVL.